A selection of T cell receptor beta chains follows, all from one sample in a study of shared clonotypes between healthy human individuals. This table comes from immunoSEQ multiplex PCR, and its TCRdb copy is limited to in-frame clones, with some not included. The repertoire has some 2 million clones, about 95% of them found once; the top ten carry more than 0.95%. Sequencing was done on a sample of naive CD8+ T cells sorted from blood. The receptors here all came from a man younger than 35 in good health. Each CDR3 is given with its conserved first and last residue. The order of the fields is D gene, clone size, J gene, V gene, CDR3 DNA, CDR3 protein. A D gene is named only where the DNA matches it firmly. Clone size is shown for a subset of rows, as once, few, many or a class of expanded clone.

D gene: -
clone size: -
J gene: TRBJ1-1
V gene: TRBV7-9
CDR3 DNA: TGTGCCAGCAGCTTAGATGGAAGCACTGAAGCTTTCTTT
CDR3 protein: CASSLDGSTEAFF

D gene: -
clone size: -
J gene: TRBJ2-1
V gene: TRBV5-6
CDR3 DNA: TGTGCCAGCAGCTTGGTGGCGGGGTCCTACAATGAGCAGTTCTTC
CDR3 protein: CASSLVAGSYNEQFF

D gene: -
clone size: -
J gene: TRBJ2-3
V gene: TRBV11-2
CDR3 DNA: TGTGCCAGCAGCTTAGTAGGGGGTTTGGCGGGCACAGATACGCAGTATTTT
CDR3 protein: CASSLVGGLAGTDTQYF

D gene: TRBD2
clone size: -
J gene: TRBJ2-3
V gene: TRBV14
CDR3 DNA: TGTGCCAGCAGCCAAGACAGCGGGATTATGGCAGATACGCAGTATTTT
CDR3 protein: CASSQDSGIMADTQYF

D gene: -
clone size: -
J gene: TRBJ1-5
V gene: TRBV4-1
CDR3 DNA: TGCGCCAGCAGCCAAGACCCGGACATAGCCAATCAGCCCCAGCATTTT
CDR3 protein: CASSQDPDIANQPQHF

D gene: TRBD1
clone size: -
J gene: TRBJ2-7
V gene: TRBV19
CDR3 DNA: TGTGCCAGTAGCATATCCTCGACAGGGACCTACGAGCAGTACTTC
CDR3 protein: CASSISSTGTYEQYF

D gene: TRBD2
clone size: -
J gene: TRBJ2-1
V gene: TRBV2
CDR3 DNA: TGTGCCAGCAGCGAGACGACTAGCGGGCAATCCTACAATGAGCAGTTCTTC
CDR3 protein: CASSETTSGQSYNEQFF

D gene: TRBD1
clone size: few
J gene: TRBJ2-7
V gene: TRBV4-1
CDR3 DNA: TGCGCCAGCAGCCCGACAGGGGCCGGGGACTACGAGCAGTACTTC
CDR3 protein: CASSPTGAGDYEQYF

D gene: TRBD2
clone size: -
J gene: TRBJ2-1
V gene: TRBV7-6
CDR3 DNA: TGTGCCAGCAGCTCTAGCGGGGGTTCATACAATGAGCAGTTCTTC
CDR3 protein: CASSSSGGSYNEQFF

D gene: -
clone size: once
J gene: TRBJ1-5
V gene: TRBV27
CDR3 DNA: TGTGCCAGCAGTCCCTACAGCGGCCAGCCCCAGCATTTT
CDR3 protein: CASSPYSGQPQHF

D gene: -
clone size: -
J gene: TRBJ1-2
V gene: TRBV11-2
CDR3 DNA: TGTGCCAGCAGTACAGGCAACTATGGCTACACCTTC
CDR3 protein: CASSTGNYGYTF

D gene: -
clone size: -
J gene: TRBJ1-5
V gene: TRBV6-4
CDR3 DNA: TGTGCCAGCAGTGACTGGGGTGGGCTTCAGCCCCAGCATTTT
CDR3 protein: CASSDWGGLQPQHF

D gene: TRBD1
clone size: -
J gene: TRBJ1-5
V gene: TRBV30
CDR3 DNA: TGTGCCTGGAGCTTGGGGGGGACAGATAGCAATCAGCCCCAGCATTTT
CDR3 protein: CAWSLGGTDSNQPQHF

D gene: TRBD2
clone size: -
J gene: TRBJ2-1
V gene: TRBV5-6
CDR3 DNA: TGTGCCAGCAGCTTAACTAGCGGGGACAGCAAATTCTTC
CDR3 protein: CASSLTSGDSKFF

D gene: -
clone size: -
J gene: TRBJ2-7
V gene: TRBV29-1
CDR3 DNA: TGCAGCGTCAAAGGGGGTCCCGAGCAGTACTTC
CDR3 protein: CSVKGGPEQYF

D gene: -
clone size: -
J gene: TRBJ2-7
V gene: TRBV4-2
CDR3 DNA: TGTGCCAGCAGCCAAGTAGGGCCAACCGACGAGCAGTACTTC
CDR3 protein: CASSQVGPTDEQYF

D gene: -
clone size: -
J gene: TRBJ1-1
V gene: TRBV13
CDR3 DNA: TGTGCCAGCAGCGCAGACAGGAACACTGAAGCTTTCTTT
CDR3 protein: CASSADRNTEAFF

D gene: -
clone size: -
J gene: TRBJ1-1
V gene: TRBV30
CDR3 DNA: TGTGCCTGGAGTGTATCTGTGGGGATGAACACTGAAGCTTTCTTT
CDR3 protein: CAWSVSVGMNTEAFF

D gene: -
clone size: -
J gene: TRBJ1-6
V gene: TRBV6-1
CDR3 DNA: TGTGCCAGCAGTGACGGGGAGTATAATTCACCCCTCCACTTT
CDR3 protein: CASSDGEYNSPLHF

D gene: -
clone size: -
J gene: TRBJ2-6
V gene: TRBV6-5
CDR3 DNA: TGTGCCAGCAGCCTGGGGGGCCCTGGGGCCAACGTCCTGACTTTC
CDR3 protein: CASSLGGPGANVLTF